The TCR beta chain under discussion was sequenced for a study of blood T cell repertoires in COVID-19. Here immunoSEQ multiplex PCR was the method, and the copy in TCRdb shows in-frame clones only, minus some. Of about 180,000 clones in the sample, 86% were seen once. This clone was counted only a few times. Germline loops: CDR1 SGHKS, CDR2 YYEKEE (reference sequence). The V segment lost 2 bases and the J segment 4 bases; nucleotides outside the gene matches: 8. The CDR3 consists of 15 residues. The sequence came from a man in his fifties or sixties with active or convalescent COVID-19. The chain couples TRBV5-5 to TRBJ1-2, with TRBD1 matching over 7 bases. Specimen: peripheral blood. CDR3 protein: CASSLGGSWAYGYTF. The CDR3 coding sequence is TGTGCCAGCAGCTTAGGGGGCAGTTGGGCCTATGGCTACACCTTC.